Listed below are T cell receptor beta chains from one sample, sequenced in a study of blood T cell repertoires in COVID-19. TCRdb's copy holds only in-frame clones and misses some; the assay was immunoSEQ multiplex PCR. The table has more than 90,000 clones, about 90% seen once. The sequencing sample was made of peripheral blood. Every receptor here comes from a woman in her twenties or thirties with acute or convalescent COVID-19. Each CDR3 is given with its conserved first and last residue. The D gene is left open where the match is weak.

d_gene: NA; v_gene: TRBV7-2; j_gene: TRBJ1-2; CDR3aa: CASSRTPSNYGYTF; CDR3nt: TGTGCCAGCAGCCGGACTCCGTCCAACTATGGCTACACCTTC
d_gene: TRBD1; v_gene: TRBV6-2/TRBV6-3; j_gene: TRBJ1-5; CDR3aa: CASSNESGGPNQPQHF; CDR3nt: TGTGCCAGCAGCAATGAATCAGGGGGACCCAATCAGCCCCAGCATTTT
d_gene: TRBD1; v_gene: TRBV30; j_gene: TRBJ1-5; CDR3aa: CAWGTGKNQPQHF; CDR3nt: TGTGCCTGGGGGACAGGCAAAAATCAGCCCCAGCATTTT
d_gene: NA; v_gene: TRBV7-8; j_gene: TRBJ2-7; CDR3aa: CASSLVLPGLWTYEQYF; CDR3nt: TGTGCCAGCAGCTTAGTCCTCCCGGGACTTTGGACCTACGAGCAGTACTTC
d_gene: NA; v_gene: TRBV10-3; j_gene: TRBJ1-1; CDR3aa: CAISDRREWSEAFF; CDR3nt: TGTGCCATCAGTGATAGGAGGGAATGGAGTGAAGCTTTCTTT
d_gene: NA; v_gene: TRBV18; j_gene: TRBJ2-7; CDR3aa: CASSPPEGPYEQYF; CDR3nt: TGTGCCAGCTCACCACCCGAGGGCCCCTACGAGCAGTACTTC
d_gene: NA; v_gene: TRBV30; j_gene: TRBJ2-1; CDR3aa: CAWTPGRGRTYNEQFF; CDR3nt: TGTGCCTGGACCCCGGGGCGGGGGCGAACCTACAATGAGCAGTTCTTC
d_gene: NA; v_gene: TRBV19; j_gene: TRBJ1-2; CDR3aa: CASSKLRTPQGYGYTF; CDR3nt: TGTGCCAGTAGTAAACTCAGGACACCCCAGGGGTATGGCTACACCTTC
d_gene: NA; v_gene: TRBV28; j_gene: TRBJ1-5; CDR3aa: CASTSLGGFNQPQHF; CDR3nt: TGTGCCAGCACCTCCCTTGGGGGCTTCAATCAGCCCCAGCATTTT
d_gene: TRBD1; v_gene: TRBV23-1; j_gene: TRBJ1-5; CDR3aa: CASSLRKGQSNQPQHF; CDR3nt: TGCGCCAGCAGTCTGCGAAAGGGACAGTCCAATCAGCCCCAGCATTTT
d_gene: TRBD2; v_gene: TRBV11-2; j_gene: TRBJ2-2; CDR3aa: CASSLDPTSGGPNTGELFF; CDR3nt: TGTGCCAGCAGCTTAGACCCGACTAGCGGGGGCCCGAACACCGGGGAGCTGTTTTTT
d_gene: NA; v_gene: TRBV4-1; j_gene: TRBJ2-5; CDR3aa: CASSQAVNSNQETQYF; CDR3nt: TGCGCCAGCAGCCAAGCAGTTAATTCGAACCAAGAGACCCAGTACTTC
d_gene: TRBD2; v_gene: TRBV28; j_gene: TRBJ2-2; CDR3aa: CASSFAGGRAGELFF; CDR3nt: TGTGCCAGCAGTTTTGCGGGGGGGCGTGCCGGGGAGCTGTTTTTT
d_gene: TRBD2; v_gene: TRBV7-2; j_gene: TRBJ2-7; CDR3aa: CASSLDGLAGRKVYEQYF; CDR3nt: TGTGCCAGCAGCTTAGACGGTCTAGCGGGGCGAAAAGTCTACGAGCAGTACTTC
d_gene: NA; v_gene: TRBV5-1; j_gene: TRBJ1-5; CDR3aa: CASSLMGGGNQPQHF; CDR3nt: TGCGCCAGCAGCTTGATGGGGGGTGGGAATCAGCCCCAGCATTTT
d_gene: NA; v_gene: TRBV19; j_gene: TRBJ1-6; CDR3aa: CASSGYSSGSYNSPLHF; CDR3nt: TGTGCCAGTAGTGGCTACAGCTCCGGCTCCTATAATTCACCCCTCCACTTT
d_gene: TRBD1; v_gene: TRBV2; j_gene: TRBJ1-3; CDR3aa: CASLGQGANTIYF; CDR3nt: TGTGCCAGCCTTGGACAGGGAGCAAACACCATATATTTT
d_gene: TRBD1; v_gene: TRBV4-2; j_gene: TRBJ2-1; CDR3aa: CAIGQGKNEQFF; CDR3nt: TGTGCCATCGGACAGGGGAAAAATGAGCAGTTCTTC
d_gene: NA; v_gene: TRBV24-1; j_gene: TRBJ2-7; CDR3aa: CATSATGLGATYEQYF; CDR3nt: TGTGCCACCAGTGCTACAGGGCTAGGTGCCACCTACGAGCAGTACTTC
d_gene: TRBD1; v_gene: TRBV11-2; j_gene: TRBJ1-1; CDR3aa: CASSPPPGQRTEAFF; CDR3nt: TGTGCCAGCAGCCCACCCCCGGGACAGAGGACTGAAGCTTTCTTT
d_gene: NA; v_gene: TRBV2; j_gene: TRBJ2-7; CDR3aa: CASRGGDGGAYEQYF; CDR3nt: TGTGCCAGCCGGGGAGGGGACGGGGGCGCCTACGAGCAGTACTTC
d_gene: NA; v_gene: TRBV7-9; j_gene: TRBJ1-2; CDR3aa: CASSNRGTPGSYGYTF; CDR3nt: TGTGCCAGCAGCAATAGGGGGACACCTGGTAGCTATGGCTACACCTTC
d_gene: NA; v_gene: TRBV15; j_gene: TRBJ2-1; CDR3aa: CATSSLGRSSYNEQFF; CDR3nt: TGTGCCACCAGCAGCTTGGGGCGAAGCTCCTACAATGAGCAGTTCTTC
d_gene: TRBD1; v_gene: TRBV10-3; j_gene: TRBJ2-3; CDR3aa: CAILDRGHDTQYF; CDR3nt: TGTGCCATCTTAGACAGGGGGCACGATACGCAGTATTTT
d_gene: NA; v_gene: TRBV7-9; j_gene: TRBJ1-4; CDR3aa: CASSLIQGINEKLFF; CDR3nt: TGTGCCAGCAGTCTTATCCAGGGGATTAATGAAAAACTGTTTTTT
d_gene: NA; v_gene: TRBV19; j_gene: TRBJ2-7; CDR3aa: CASSIAHVSGDEQYF; CDR3nt: TGTGCCAGTAGTATAGCCCACGTGAGCGGTGACGAGCAGTACTTC
d_gene: TRBD1; v_gene: TRBV27; j_gene: TRBJ2-7; CDR3aa: CASSLQGQGRYEQYF; CDR3nt: TGTGCCAGCAGTTTACAAGGACAGGGGAGGTACGAGCAGTACTTC
d_gene: TRBD1; v_gene: TRBV5-5; j_gene: TRBJ1-2; CDR3aa: CASSYSNRGEYTF; CDR3nt: TGTGCCAGCAGCTACAGTAACAGGGGGGAGTACACCTTC